The clone carrying this T cell receptor (beta chain) was seen only once. Its specificity is unknown. V was pared by 0 bases and J by 0 bases, with 9 bases between. CDR3 size: 15 residues. Germline V CDR1 and CDR2: SGDLS, YYNGEE. The sample originates from a study of early T cells in non-severe SARS-CoV-2 infection. Whole-study context: Sequencing was performed on bulk RNA from unsorted whole blood, leaving chains unpaired. Overall study results and limits: Matching with VDJdb favored anti-spike CD8 responses (missing private and CD4 specificities).

TCRdb reanalysed the 5' RACE reads using MiXCR and keeps one entry per CDR3 protein. Found here are around 59,000 distinct CDR3 sequences, roughly 12% of them singletons; the top ten hold around 3.8%. This receptor was taken from an adult who was a healthcare worker with PCR-confirmed SARS-CoV-2 infection or an uninfected control (not recorded which). Input material: whole blood. The chain joins TRBV9 to TRBJ2-5; no clear D. The CDR3 DNA sequence: TGTGCCAGCAGCGTAGCTACGTCTTACCAAGAGACCCAGTACTTC. Translating gives CASSVATSYQETQYF.